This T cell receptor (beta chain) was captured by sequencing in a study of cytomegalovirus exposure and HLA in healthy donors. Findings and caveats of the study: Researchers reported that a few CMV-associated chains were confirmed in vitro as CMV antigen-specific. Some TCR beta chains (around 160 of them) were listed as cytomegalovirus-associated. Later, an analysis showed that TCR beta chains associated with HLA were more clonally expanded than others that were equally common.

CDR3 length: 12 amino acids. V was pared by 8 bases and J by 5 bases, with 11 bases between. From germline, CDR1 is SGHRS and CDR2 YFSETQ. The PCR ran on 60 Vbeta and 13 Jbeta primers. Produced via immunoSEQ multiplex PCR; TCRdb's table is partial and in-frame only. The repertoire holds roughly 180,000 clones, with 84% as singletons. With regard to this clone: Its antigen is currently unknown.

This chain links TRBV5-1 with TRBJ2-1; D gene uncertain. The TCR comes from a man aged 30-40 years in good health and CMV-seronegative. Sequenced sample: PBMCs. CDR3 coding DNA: TGCGCCAGTACCCCAGAAAACAATGAGCAGTTCTTC. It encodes CASTPENNEQFF.